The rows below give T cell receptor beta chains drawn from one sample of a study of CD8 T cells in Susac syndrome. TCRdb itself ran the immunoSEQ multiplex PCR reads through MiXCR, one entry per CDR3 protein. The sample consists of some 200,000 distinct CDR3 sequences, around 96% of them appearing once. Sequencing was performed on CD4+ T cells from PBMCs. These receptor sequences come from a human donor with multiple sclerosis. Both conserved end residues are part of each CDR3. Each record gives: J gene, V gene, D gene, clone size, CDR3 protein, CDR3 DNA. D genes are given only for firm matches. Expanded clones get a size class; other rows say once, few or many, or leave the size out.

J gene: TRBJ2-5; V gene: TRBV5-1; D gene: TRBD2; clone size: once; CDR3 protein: CASSASGRAPQETQYF; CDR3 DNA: TGCGCCAGCAGCGCTAGCGGGAGGGCCCCCCAAGAGACCCAGTACTTC
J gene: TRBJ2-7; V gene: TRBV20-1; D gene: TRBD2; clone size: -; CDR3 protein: CSAWLAGAIGSYEQYF; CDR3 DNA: TGCAGTGCTTGGCTAGCGGGAGCCATCGGCTCCTACGAGCAGTACTTC
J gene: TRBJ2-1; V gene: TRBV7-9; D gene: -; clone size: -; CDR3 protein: CASSFVEGWSYNEQFF; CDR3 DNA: TGTGCCAGCAGCTTCGTGGAAGGGTGGTCCTACAATGAGCAGTTCTTC
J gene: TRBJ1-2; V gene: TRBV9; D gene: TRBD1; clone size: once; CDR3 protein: CASSVTPFGGGNGYTF; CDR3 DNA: TGTGCCAGCAGCGTAACGCCCTTTGGAGGGGGCAACGGCTACACCTTC
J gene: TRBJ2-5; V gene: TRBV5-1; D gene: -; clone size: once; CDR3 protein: CASSEEASVYQETQYF; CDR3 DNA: TGCGCCAGCAGCGAGGAGGCTAGCGTGTACCAAGAGACCCAGTACTTC
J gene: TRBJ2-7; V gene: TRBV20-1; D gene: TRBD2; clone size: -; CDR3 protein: CSARALAGGRREQYF; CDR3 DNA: TGCAGTGCTAGAGCACTCGCGGGAGGGAGGCGCGAGCAGTACTTC
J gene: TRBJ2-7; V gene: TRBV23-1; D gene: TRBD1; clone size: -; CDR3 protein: CASSPGQGPEQYF; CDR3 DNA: TGCGCCAGCAGTCCGGGACAGGGCCCCGAGCAGTACTTC
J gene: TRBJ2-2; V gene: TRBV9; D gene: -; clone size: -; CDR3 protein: CASSVAGSGELFF; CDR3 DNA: TGTGCCAGCAGCGTAGCAGGATCCGGGGAGCTGTTTTTT
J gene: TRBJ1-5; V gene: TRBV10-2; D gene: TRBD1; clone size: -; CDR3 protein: CAISGTERNQPQHF; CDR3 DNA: TGCGCCATTTCCGGGACAGAGCGCAATCAGCCCCAGCATTTT
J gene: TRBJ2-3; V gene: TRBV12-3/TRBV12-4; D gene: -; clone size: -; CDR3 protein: CASSQMTWTDTQYF; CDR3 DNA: TGTGCCAGCAGTCAAATGACCTGGACGGATACGCAGTATTTT
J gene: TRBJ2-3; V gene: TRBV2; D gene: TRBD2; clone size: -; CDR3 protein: CASRKGLAGAADTQYF; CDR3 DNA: TGTGCCAGCAGGAAGGGACTAGCGGGAGCCGCAGATACGCAGTATTTT
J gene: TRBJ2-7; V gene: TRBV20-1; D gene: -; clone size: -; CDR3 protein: CSAREGREQYF; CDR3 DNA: TGCAGTGCTAGAGAAGGGAGGGAGCAGTACTTC
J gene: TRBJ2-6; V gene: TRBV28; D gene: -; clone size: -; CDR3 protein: CASSHSGANVLTF; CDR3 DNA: TGTGCCAGCAGTCACTCTGGGGCCAACGTCCTGACTTTC
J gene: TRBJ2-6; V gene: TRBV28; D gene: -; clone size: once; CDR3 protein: CASSLPVPGANVLTF; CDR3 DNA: TGTGCCAGCAGTTTACCAGTGCCTGGGGCCAACGTCCTGACTTTC
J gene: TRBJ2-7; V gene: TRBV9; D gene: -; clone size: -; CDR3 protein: CASSVGPTIGEQYF; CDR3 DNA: TGTGCCAGCAGCGTAGGACCGACCATTGGGGAGCAGTACTTC
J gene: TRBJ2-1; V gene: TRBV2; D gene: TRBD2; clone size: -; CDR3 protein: CASSPYRTSGGYNEQFF; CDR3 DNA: TGTGCCAGCAGTCCTTACCGGACTAGCGGGGGATACAATGAGCAGTTCTTC
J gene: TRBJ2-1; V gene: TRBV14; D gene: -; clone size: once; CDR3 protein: CASSQSPGQYNEQFF; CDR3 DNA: TGTGCCAGCAGCCAAAGCCCTGGACAGTACAATGAGCAGTTCTTC